This record concerns one TCR beta chain sequence. The method was immunoSEQ multiplex PCR; TCRdb's version includes in-frame clones alone and lacks a portion of them. Of fewer than 25,000 clones in the sample, approximately 80% were seen once. The data belong to a study of OX40 agonist ivuxolimab in advanced cancers. The V and J ends lost 0 bases and 1 base, in that order; junction bases with no gene match: 11. Germline V gene lookup returns CDR1 MGHRA and CDR2 YSYEKL. This CDR3 is 18 amino acids long. The TCR sequence derives from an adult with an advanced solid tumor such as melanoma, head and neck, liver or kidney cancer. This chain joins TRBV4-1 and TRBJ2-5; 7 nucleotides agree with TRBD2. This specimen consisted of CD4+ or CD8+ T cells sorted from blood, obtained in a trial of the OX40 agonist ivuxolimab. CDR3 residues: CASSQDLGEGFRQETQYF. In nucleotides, the CDR3 is TGCGCCAGCAGCCAAGATCTCGGGGAGGGGTTTCGCCAAGAGACCCAGTACTTC.